The 5 T cell receptor beta chains below come from one sample, sequenced in a study of cytomegalovirus exposure and HLA in healthy donors. PCR used 60 Vbeta primers and 13 Jbeta primers. Repertoires were generated with immunoSEQ multiplex PCR, while TCRdb's copy carries only in-frame clones and drops some. This sample contains fewer than 250,000 clones. Sequencing was done on a sample of PBMCs. Receptors were obtained from a woman under 40 in good health and CMV-seropositive.

This chain joins TRBV9 and TRBJ1-1; TRBD1 is a possible D gene (6 bases). Germline V gives CDR1 SGDLS, CDR2 YYNGEE. V lost 0 bases and J lost 4, with 19 bases in between. The CDR3 has 17 amino acids. CDR3 region: CASSVGPLGGVSTEAFF. The CDR3 nucleotides read TGTGCCAGCAGCGTAGGACCCTTAGGGGGGGTGAGCACTGAAGCTTTCTTT.

The rearrangement uses TRBV5-1 and TRBJ2-5; D uncertain. CDR1 is SGHRS, CDR2 YFSETQ, per germline. Trimming took 1 base from V and 3 from J, leaving 7 bases between them. There are 13 residues in the CDR3. The CDR3 DNA follows: TGCGCCAGCAGCTTGTACGGTGAAGAGACCCAGTACTTC. It specifies CASSLYGEETQYF.

The chain couples TRBV6-5 to TRBJ2-3, with 11 bases identical to TRBD2. This CDR3 is built from 15 residues. The V gene end was trimmed by 2 bases and the J gene end by 4 bases; junction bases not matched to a gene: 2. CDR1 and CDR2 (germline): MNHEY, SVGAGI. This chain's CDR3 is CASSYQGLAADTQYF. CDR3 nucleotides: TGTGCCAGCAGTTACCAGGGACTAGCGGCAGATACGCAGTATTTT.

CDR3 region: CASRLTGGAGGVTQYF. CDR3 DNA sequence: TGTGCCAGCAGGTTAACAGGGGGCGCGGGCGGTGTGACGCAGTATTTT. The J gene is TRBJ2-3, the V gene TRBV5-4, with 9 bases matching TRBD1. CDR3 size: 16 residues. CDR1 SGHNT and CDR2 YYREEE come from the germline V gene (reference sequence). The V and J ends lost 5 bases and 9 bases, in that order; junction bases with no gene match: 16.

V usage is TRBV30 and J usage is TRBJ2-5; D not certain. CDR1 is GTSNPN and CDR2 is SVGIG in the germline V gene (reference sequence). The CDR3 covers 11 residues. V was cut by 4 bases and J by 5 bases, with 8 bases left in between. This chain's CDR3 is CAWTSEETQYF. CDR3 bases: TGTGCCTGGACCTCTGAGGAGACCCAGTACTTC.